These 6 T cell receptor beta chains were sequenced from one sample in a study of shared clonotypes between healthy human individuals. This table comes from immunoSEQ multiplex PCR, and its TCRdb copy is limited to in-frame clones, with some not included. Of about 490,000 clones listed, less than 80% are singletons. The specimen was PBMCs. The source is a woman aged 40 to 50 in good health. Some clones in this sample may be carry-over from other donors' samples.

The chain uses TRBV6-5 and TRBJ2-5; 9 nucleotides agree with TRBD1. The germline gives CDR1 MNHEY, CDR2 SVGAGI. Losses at the gene ends were 4 bases for V and 2 bases for J; bases not matched to a gene: 5. This CDR3 region has 15 residues. The CDR3 loop reads CASSSGQGLQETQYF. For the CDR3, the DNA is TGTGCCAGCAGTTCCGGACAGGGGCTACAAGAGACCCAGTACTTC.

This clone has more than one count but fewer than ten. V is TRBV19 and J is TRBJ2-1, with D unclear. Germline lookup yields CDR1 LNHDA and CDR2 SQIVND (reference sequence). V was cut by 3 bases and J by 5 bases, with 14 bases left in between. The CDR3 runs 15 residues. CDR3 bases: TGTGCCAGTAGTATCTCCCACTGGGCACACAATGAGCAGTTCTTC. Its protein product is CASSISHWAHNEQFF.

In DNA form, the CDR3 reads TGTGCCAGCAGCTTATTGTGGGATACGCAGTATTTT. It translates to CASSLLWDTQYF. The rearrangement joins TRBV11-2 to TRBJ2-3; D is uncertain. There are 12 residues in the CDR3. Trimming removed 2 bases at V and 6 bases at J, with 6 bases between. Germline V lookup: CDR1 SGHAT, CDR2 FQNNGV.

Remarks on this clone: A far bigger clonotype differs at one base, so this is likely a read error. V and J are TRBV27 and TRBJ2-1; TRBD2 aligns across 14 bases. V lost 6 bases and J lost 3; bases outside the gene matches: 1. The CDR3 is 15 amino acids. Germline loops: CDR1 MNHEY, CDR2 SMNVEV (reference sequence). The CDR3 here is CASRGLAGGYNEQFF. The CDR3, as DNA: TGTGCCAGCAGAGGACTAGCGGGAGGCTACAATGAGCAGTTCTTC.

The genes are TRBV28 and TRBJ2-1; 10 bases fit TRBD2. The CDR3 runs to 14 residues. The germline CDR1 and CDR2 sequences are MDHEN and SYDVKM. J lost 5 bases, V lost 9 bases, and 7 bases had no gene match. CDR3 region: CASRPAGGDNEQFF. The CDR3 DNA reads as TGTGCCAGTCGTCCAGCGGGAGGGGACAATGAGCAGTTCTTC.

This clone was found many times. The CDR3 reads CAGGQSSYEQYF. CDR3 in DNA: TGTGCCGGCGGACAGAGCTCCTACGAGCAGTACTTC. The chain is built from TRBV28 and TRBJ2-7; maybe TRBD1 (6 bases). The germline CDR1 and CDR2 sequences are MDHEN and SYDVKM. The CDR3 sequence is 12 residues long. V gave up 11 bases and J gave up 0 bases, with 11 bases separating them. Combining the CDR3 with reference TRBV28 and TRBJ2-7 gives the whole variable domain DVKVTQSSRYLVKRTGEKVFLECVQDMDHENMFWYRQDPGLGLRLIYFSYDVKMKEKGDIPEGYSVSREKKERFSLILESASTNQTSMYLCAGGQSSYEQYFGPGTRLTVT.